The clone carrying this TCR beta chain was observed once. What it recognizes is unknown. The CDR3 is 15 amino acids. Germline trimming cut 5 bases from V and 2 bases from J; bases unmatched to any gene: 6. Germline V lookup: CDR1 SGHTA, CDR2 FQGNSA. These data come from a study of blood T cells in healthy people across ages. Findings and limits, study-wide: It was held that diversity estimates obtained from one million T cells represented underestimates. Any conclusive comparison of naive versus antigen-experienced cells was prevented by using unsorted PBMCs. While age rose, TCR beta diversity per million T cells dropped in a roughly linear way.

A sample-barcoded 5' primer and a J-beta primer mix were used in a second PCR of roughly 6 to 11 cycles. MiXCR was run by TCRdb on the 5' RACE reads, yielding one entry per CDR3 protein. The table lists 1.5 million to 2 million distinct CDR3 sequences, 30% to 40% of them singletons, with about 23% in the top ten. Total RNA extraction produced at least 5 micrograms (per sample) for the study. The receptor comes from a human donor in good health. The V call is TRBV7-2, the J call TRBJ2-3; 8 positions match TRBD2. Sequencing was performed on blood. CDR3 bases: TGTACCAGCAGCCAAGGACTAGCTGACACAGATACGCAGTATTTT. It codes for CTSSQGLADTDTQYF.